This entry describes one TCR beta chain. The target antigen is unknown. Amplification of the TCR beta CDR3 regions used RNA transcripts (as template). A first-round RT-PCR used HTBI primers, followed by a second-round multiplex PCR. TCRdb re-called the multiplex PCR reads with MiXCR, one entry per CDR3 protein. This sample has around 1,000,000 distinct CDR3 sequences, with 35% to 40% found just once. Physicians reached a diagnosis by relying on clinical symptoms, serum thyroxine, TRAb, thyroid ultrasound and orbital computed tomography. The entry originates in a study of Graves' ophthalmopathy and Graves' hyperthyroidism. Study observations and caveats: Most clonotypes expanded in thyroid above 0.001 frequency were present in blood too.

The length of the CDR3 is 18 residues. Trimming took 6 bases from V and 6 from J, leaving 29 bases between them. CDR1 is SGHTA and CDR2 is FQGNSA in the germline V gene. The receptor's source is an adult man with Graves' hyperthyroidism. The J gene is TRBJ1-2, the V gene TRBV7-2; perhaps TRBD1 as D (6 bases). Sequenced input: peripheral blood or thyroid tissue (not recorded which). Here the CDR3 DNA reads TGTGCCAGCAGTTACTCGAAGCTAGCGGGGGGGCTCTTTGATGGCTACACCTTC. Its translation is CASSYSKLAGGLFDGYTF. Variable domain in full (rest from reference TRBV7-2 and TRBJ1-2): GAGVSQSPSNKVTEKGKDVELRCDPISGHTALYWYRQSLGQGLEFLIYFQGNSAPDKSGLPSDRFSAERTGGSVSTLTIQRTQQEDSAVYLCASSYSKLAGGLFDGYTFGSGTRLTVV.